The 10 T cell receptor beta chains given below trace back to one sample, sequenced in a study of shared T cell receptors in the human thymus. Produced via immunoSEQ multiplex PCR; TCRdb's table is partial and in-frame only. Of almost 550,000 clones in the sample, around 78% were seen once. A further study also used this sample, focusing on human thymus T cells.

Sequencing was carried out using thymocytes. Receptor source: a boy less than two years old with a congenital heart defect.

The V and J genes are TRBV18 and TRBJ1-3; D is ambiguous. V was shortened by 3 bases and J by 8 bases, with 8 bases between the two germline ends. The CDR3 totals 12 residues. Germline CDR1 and CDR2: KGHSH and LQKENI. The CDR3 DNA follows: TGTGCCAGCTCACCGCCCGGGGACACCATATATTTT. This translates into CASSPPGDTIYF.

The rearrangement links TRBV5-1 to TRBJ1-4, with 8 bases lining up with TRBD1. J lost 0 bases, V lost 4 bases, and 14 bases had no gene match. This CDR3 is built from 19 residues. Germline V gene lookup returns CDR1 SGHRS and CDR2 YFSETQ. The CDR3 is CASSDTGQGRRATNEKLFF. The CDR3 coding sequence is TGCGCCAGCAGCGACACAGGACAGGGAAGGAGAGCAACTAATGAAAAACTGTTTTTT.

The chain uses TRBV30 and TRBJ1-1, with D unclear. Germline V gene lookup returns CDR1 GTSNPN and CDR2 SVGIG (reference sequence). V lost 0 bases, J lost 6 bases, and 5 bases lay in between. There are 11 residues in the CDR3. The CDR3 spells CAWSVRAEAFF. The CDR3 DNA follows: TGTGCCTGGAGTGTCCGGGCTGAAGCTTTCTTT.

V is TRBV4-3 and J is TRBJ1-2, with D possibly matching TRBD1 (5 bases). V was cut by 4 bases and J by 4 bases, with 16 bases left in between. CDR1 and CDR2 from the germline V gene are LGHNA and YSLEER. The CDR3 is 15 residues long. CDR3 nucleotides: TGCGCCAGCAGCCGCAAAGTTGGCGGGGGCTATGGCTACACCTTC. As protein: CASSRKVGGGYGYTF.

V usage is TRBV10-3 and J usage is TRBJ2-3; D not resolved. The CDR3 totals 16 residues. V gave up 2 bases and J gave up 2 bases, with 14 bases separating them. The germline V gene encodes CDR1 ENHRY and CDR2 SYGVKD. DNA for the CDR3: TGTGCCATCAGTGAGCCCACTGGTAACCACACAGATACGCAGTATTTT. Protein product: CAISEPTGNHTDTQYF.

This clone was counted a few times. The chain joins TRBV29-1 to TRBJ1-5; 8 positions agree with TRBD1. Losses at the gene ends were 4 bases for V and 4 bases for J; bases not matched to a gene: 3. Germline V gene data show CDR1 as SQVTM and CDR2 as ANQGSEA. This CDR3 has 13 amino acids. The CDR3 DNA follows: TGCAGCGTTGTGGACAGGGAAAATCAGCCCCAGCATTTT. Translating it yields CSVVDRENQPQHF. The full variable domain, rest sourced from reference TRBV29-1 and TRBJ1-5, is SAVISQKPSRDICQRGTSLTIQCQVDSQVTMMFWYRQQPGQSLTLIATANQGSEATYESGFVIDKFPISRPNLTFSTLTVSNMSPEDSSIYLCSVVDRENQPQHFGDGTRLSIL.

The chain combines TRBV27 with TRBJ1-5; D may be TRBD1 (5 bases). Germline V lookup: CDR1 MNHEY, CDR2 SMNVEV (reference sequence). The CDR3 totals 17 residues. The V and J ends lost 5 bases and 4 bases respectively, with 21 bases between them. The CDR3 coding sequence is TGTGCCAGCAGTCCCGGTCCAATCAGGGTGAAGAATCAGCCCCAGCATTTT. This translates into CASSPGPIRVKNQPQHF.

The chain is built from TRBV18 and TRBJ1-1; perhaps TRBD1 as D (5 bases). Between the trimmed V and J ends, which lost 3 bases and 4 bases, there was a span of 9 bases. CDR3 length equals 13 residues. The germline V gene has CDR1 KGHSH and CDR2 LQKENI. This CDR3 is CASSPQGLTEAFF. The DNA of the CDR3 is TGTGCCAGCTCACCTCAGGGTCTCACTGAAGCTTTCTTT.

V usage is TRBV13 and J usage is TRBJ1-1; D gene ambiguous. V lost 3 bases and J 4 bases, leaving 9 bases between the germline ends. CDR3 length: 13 residues. From germline, CDR1 is PRHDT and CDR2 FYEKMQ (reference sequence). This chain's CDR3 is CASSFRGSTEAFF. The DNA of the CDR3 is TGTGCCAGCAGCTTTAGAGGGTCCACTGAAGCTTTCTTT.

In its sample, this clone was seen a few times. The chain recombines TRBV27 with TRBJ2-7; TRBD1 is a possible D gene (6 bases). Per the germline V gene, CDR1 is MNHEY and CDR2 is SMNVEV (reference sequence). V was cut by 5 bases and J by 4 bases, with 21 bases left in between. The CDR3 extends over 16 amino acids. CDR3 protein: CASSTSQDRNKYEQYF. For the CDR3, the DNA is TGTGCCAGCAGTACCTCTCAAGACAGGAACAAATACGAGCAGTACTTC.